One and the same sample provided the 25 T cell receptor beta chains below, sequenced in a study of vaccination and CD4 T cells after COVID-19. The treatment is: roughly 11-day PBMC culture with coronavirus spike peptide pools or control peptides (ViraFEST assay). Cultured CD4+ T-cell DNA underwent Oncomine TCR Beta short-read sequencing. TCRdb fed the PCR reads into MiXCR, producing one record per CDR3 protein. Among 20,000 or so distinct CDR3 sequences listed, about 44% were seen once. Their cognate antigens are unknown. Sequencing used CD4+ T cells from blood, cultured in vitro. The receptor source for this set is a human donor who had recovered from COVID-19.

This clonotype is medium-sized in the sample. The genes are TRBV12-3 or TRBV12-4 and TRBJ2-5; D is possibly TRBD1 or TRBD2 (5 bases each). This CDR3 contains 11 residues. V lost 3 bases and J lost 12, with 11 bases in between. CDR3 region: CASSFGGDEYF. The DNA of the CDR3 is TGTGCCAGCAGTTTTGGGGGAGACGAGTACTTC.

The rearrangement uses TRBV7-3 and TRBJ1-1, with D possibly matching TRBD1 (5 bases). The CDR3 is made up of 13 amino acids. CDR1 is SGHTA, CDR2 FQGTGA, per germline. V was cut by 5 bases and J by 4 bases, with 11 bases left in between. CDR3 in amino acids: CASSPTGSTEAFF. The CDR3 DNA follows: TGTGCCAGCAGCCCCACAGGTAGCACTGAAGCTTTCTTT.

This clonotype has only a few counts. The chain uses TRBV30 and TRBJ1-1, with 9 bases that match TRBD1. Germline V gene data show CDR1 as GTSNPN and CDR2 as SVGIG (reference sequence). The CDR3 spans 15 residues. V gave up 3 bases and J gave up 2 bases; unmatched junction bases: 7. The chain's CDR3 is CAWRTGQGDNTEAFF. CDR3 sequence (DNA): TGTGCCTGGAGGACGGGACAGGGCGACAACACTGAAGCTTTCTTT.

The chain links TRBV5-1 to TRBJ2-1; D perhaps matches TRBD2 (5 bases). Germline values: CDR1 SGHRS, CDR2 YFSETQ. Trimming shortened V by 4 bases and J by 9 bases, and 14 bases separated the two germline ends. This CDR3 is 13 amino acids long. CDR3 residues: CASSLEVVGEQFF. The DNA for the CDR3 is TGCGCCAGCAGCCTGGAGGTAGTAGGTGAGCAGTTCTTC.

V gene TRBV20-1 combines with J gene TRBJ2-7; D call uncertain. This CDR3 has 11 amino acids. Germline lookup yields CDR1 DFQATT and CDR2 SNEGSKA (reference sequence). With 3 bases removed from V and 4 bases from J, the gap between germline ends came to 7 bases. The CDR3 loop reads CSASQDYEQYF. As DNA, the CDR3 is TGCAGTGCTAGCCAGGATTACGAGCAGTACTTC.

This chain uses TRBV21-1 with TRBJ1-3. TRBV21-1 is tagged as a pseudogene. This CDR3 region has 17 residues. CDR3 sequence: CASSAQKEVKDPNTIYF. DNA for the CDR3: TGTGCCAGCAGCGCCCAAAAGGAGGTAAAGGATCCCAACACCATATATTTT.

This chain uses TRBV11-2 with TRBJ2-2; D uncertain. Germline values: CDR1 SGHAT, CDR2 FQNNGV. Trimming took off 7 bases at V and 0 bases at J, with 9 bases between the two ends. The CDR3 length is 14 residues. The CDR3 here is CASNFRPNTGELFF. The CDR3 coding sequence is TGTGCCAGCAATTTTCGACCGAACACCGGGGAGCTGTTTTTT.

The chain uses TRBV7-8 and TRBJ1-2; D is unclear. This CDR3 is built from 15 residues. Germline V gives CDR1 SGHVS, CDR2 FQNEAQ. Deletions cut 5 bases from V and 2 bases from J, with 15 bases between. Here the CDR3 DNA reads TGTGCCAGCAGCCCGCAGCGGGCGCCAAACTATGGCTACACCTTC. Protein product: CASSPQRAPNYGYTF.

The J gene is TRBJ2-3, the V gene TRBV3-1; perhaps TRBD1 as D (7 bases). The CDR3 is 18 residues long. V was cut by 3 bases and J by 5 bases, with 24 bases left in between. Germline V gene lookup returns CDR1 LGHDT and CDR2 YNNKEL (reference sequence). Written as DNA, the CDR3 is TGTGCCAGCAGCCAGCAGTTGTCCCTAGCGAGGGGGCGAGATACGCAGTATTTT. Its protein is CASSQQLSLARGRDTQYF.

The chain has TRBV10-3 and TRBJ1-5, with D possibly matching TRBD1 (6 bases). V was clipped by 2 bases and J by 1 base, with 12 bases between them. Germline V lookup: CDR1 ENHRY, CDR2 SYGVKD. The CDR3 loop spans 16 amino acids. The CDR3 loop is CAISETGSGSNQPQHF. The CDR3 coding sequence is TGTGCCATCAGTGAGACAGGGAGTGGGAGCAATCAGCCCCAGCATTTT.

This clonotype was counted only a few times. CDR3: CASSYAPMNTEAFF. The CDR3 DNA reads TGTGCCAGCAGTTACGCCCCCATGAACACTGAAGCTTTCTTT. The chain couples TRBV6-2 or TRBV6-3 to TRBJ1-1; D gene uncertain. CDR1 and CDR2 from the germline V gene are MNHEY and SVGEGT. The CDR3 sequence is 14 residues long. V gave up 2 bases and J gave up 0 bases, with 7 bases separating them.

V is TRBV5-1 and J is TRBJ2-1, with D tentatively TRBD2 (6 bases). Trimming removed 0 bases from V and 6 bases from J, with 10 bases in between. The CDR3 totals 14 residues. Germline CDR1 is SGHRS and CDR2 is YFSETQ. CDR3 region: CASSLGGVRNEQFF. CDR3 nucleotides: TGCGCCAGCAGCTTGGGGGGGGTTCGCAATGAGCAGTTCTTC.

The chain combines TRBV18 with TRBJ2-7; 7 positions agree with TRBD1. Germline assignment: CDR1 KGHSH and CDR2 LQKENI. V lost 5 bases to trimming and J lost 0 bases; unmatched junction nucleotides: 7. This CDR3 is built from 15 residues. The CDR3 DNA sequence: TGTGCCAGCTCAACTCAACGGGACAGCTCCTACGAGCAGTACTTC. Its protein is CASSTQRDSSYEQYF.

The chain employs TRBV21-1 and TRBJ2-2; the DNA was not compared with TRBD1, the D call given in the table. TRBV21-1 is a pseudogene. CDR3 size: 15 residues. CDR3 residues: CASSKTTGDTGELFF. In nucleotides, the CDR3 is TGTGCCAGCAGCAAGACGACGGGGGATACCGGGGAGCTGTTTTTT.

The V call is TRBV30, the J call TRBJ2-3; D gene ambiguous. Germline loops: CDR1 GTSNPN, CDR2 SVGIG (reference sequence). V shed 0 bases and J shed 4 bases, with 14 bases lying between them. The CDR3 is made up of 15 amino acids. Here the CDR3 DNA reads TGTGCCTGGAGTGTACGATTAGGGATAGCAGATACGCAGTATTTT. It codes for CAWSVRLGIADTQYF. The whole variable domain, remainder taken from reference TRBV30 and TRBJ2-3, is SQTIHQWPATLVQPVGSPLSLECTVEGTSNPNLYWYRQAAGRGLQLLFYSVGIGQISSEVPQNLSASRPQDRQFILSSKKLLLSDSGFYLCAWSVRLGIADTQYFGPGTRLTVL.

This clonotype has more than one count but fewer than ten. The rearrangement uses TRBV7-9 and TRBJ1-1; D gene ambiguous. Trimming took off 1 base at V and 8 bases at J, with 11 bases between the two ends. Germline V lookup: CDR1 SEHNR, CDR2 FQNEAQ (reference sequence). The CDR3 totals 13 residues. The CDR3 coding sequence is TGTGCCAGCAGCTTAGAGCGGAGTGGGGAAGCTTTCTTT. It translates to CASSLERSGEAFF.

The J gene is TRBJ2-3, the V gene TRBV30; D possibly corresponds to TRBD2 (5 bases). V dropped 2 bases and J dropped 4 bases, with 13 bases sitting between them. Germline CDR1 reads GTSNPN; CDR2 reads SVGIG (reference sequence). The CDR3 is made up of 14 amino acids. The CDR3 bases are TGTGCCTGGAGTAAAGGGTTGGAGGCAGATACGCAGTATTTT. It encodes CAWSKGLEADTQYF. Complete variable domain (other parts from reference TRBV30 and TRBJ2-3): SQTIHQWPATLVQPVGSPLSLECTVEGTSNPNLYWYRQAAGRGLQLLFYSVGIGQISSEVPQNLSASRPQDRQFILSSKKLLLSDSGFYLCAWSKGLEADTQYFGPGTRLTVL.

There are a few counts of this clonotype. V and J are TRBV7-3 and TRBJ2-5, with TRBD2 as a possible D gene (6 bases). V shed 5 bases and J shed 4 bases, with 11 bases lying between them. CDR3 length equals 13 residues. The V gene's germline CDR1 is SGHTA and CDR2 FQGTGA. The CDR3 reads CASSPTRRETQYF. CDR3 coding DNA: TGTGCCAGCAGCCCGACTAGAAGAGAGACCCAGTACTTC.

Here the CDR3 DNA reads TGTGCCAGCAGCTTAGGGGGGGACAGGGTTCAGCATTTT. Translating gives CASSLGGDRVQHF. This rearrangement joins TRBV11-2 to TRBJ1-5, with TRBD1 matching over 9 bases. Germline V gene data show CDR1 as SGHAT and CDR2 as FQNNGV. The length of the CDR3 is 13 residues. The junction had 5 bases not matched to a gene; V was cut back by 1 base and J by 13 bases.

This clonotype was recorded a few times. The rearrangement uses TRBV10-3 and TRBJ2-5; D not certain. The CDR3 is 13 residues long. Trimming removed 0 bases at V and 7 bases at J, with 9 bases between. The germline CDR1 and CDR2 sequences are ENHRY and SYGVKD. CDR3 nucleotide sequence: TGTGCCATCAGTGAGTCGCTAGACGGGACCCAGTACTTC. It translates to CAISESLDGTQYF.

The chain uses TRBV11-2 and TRBJ1-2; D gene uncertain. Germline CDR1 is SGHAT and CDR2 is FQNNGV. V shed 7 bases and J shed 3 bases, with 12 bases lying between them. The CDR3 totals 13 residues. CDR3 bases: TGTGCCAGCACCCCGGTTAGCTACTATGGCTACACCTTC. Translating gives CASTPVSYYGYTF.

This clonotype appeared a few times. The V and J genes are TRBV6-1 and TRBJ2-2; TRBD1 is a possible D gene (6 bases). Germline V gives CDR1 MNHNS, CDR2 SASEGT. V was pared by 5 bases and J by 3 bases, with 16 bases between. The CDR3 loop spans 16 amino acids. CDR3 in amino acids: CASSPGQNADTGELFF. The CDR3 DNA reads as TGTGCCAGCAGTCCCGGACAGAACGCCGACACCGGGGAGCTGTTTTTT.

V and J are TRBV28 and TRBJ1-1; D possibly corresponds to TRBD1 (6 bases). From germline, CDR1 is MDHEN and CDR2 SYDVKM. Trimming removed 1 base at V and 4 bases at J, with 13 bases between. The length of the CDR3 is 15 residues. The CDR3 spells CASSLLGGRGTEAFF. The DNA for the CDR3 is TGTGCCAGCAGTTTATTGGGGGGGCGAGGCACTGAAGCTTTCTTT. Combining the CDR3 with reference TRBV28 and TRBJ1-1 gives the whole variable domain DVKVTQSSRYLVKRTGEKVFLECVQDMDHENMFWYRQDPGLGLRLIYFSYDVKMKEKGDIPEGYSVSREKKERFSLILESASTNQTSMYLCASSLLGGRGTEAFFGQGTRLTVV.

The V gene is TRBV18, the J gene TRBJ1-3; weak D call: TRBD1 (5 bases). The germline CDR1 and CDR2 sequences are KGHSH and LQKENI. This CDR3 comprises 17 residues. V dropped 3 bases and J dropped 0 bases, with 15 bases sitting between them. Written as DNA, the CDR3 is TGTGCCAGCTCACCCTCAACCGGGGCAAGCTCTGGAAACACCATATATTTT. Translating gives CASSPSTGASSGNTIYF. The entire variable domain, with the rest obtained from reference TRBV18 and TRBJ1-3, is as follows: NAGVMQNPRHLVRRRGQEARLRCSPMKGHSHVYWYRQLPEEGLKFMVYLQKENIIDESGMPKERFSAEFPKEGPSILRIQQVVRGDSAAYFCASSPSTGASSGNTIYFGEGSWLTVV.

This clonotype was counted a few times. The rearrangement joins TRBV15 to TRBJ2-7; D tentatively fits TRBD1 or TRBD2 (6 bases each). Germline V CDR1 and CDR2: LNHNV, YYDKDF (reference sequence). Trimming pared 2 bases from V and 2 bases from J, leaving 13 bases between. The CDR3 has 15 residues. DNA of the CDR3: TGTGCCACCAGCAGACTTTCGGGGGCCACCTACGAGCAGTACTTC. It specifies CATSRLSGATYEQYF.